A selection of T cell receptor beta chains follows, all from one sample in a study of T cell repertoires in cytomegalovirus infection. Their target antigens are unknown. TCRdb re-called the reads with MiXCR, one entry per CDR3 protein. The sample lists roughly 570,000 distinct CDR3 sequences; around 40% were seen once. The specimen was cultured PBMCs, collected from culture after CMV antigen stimulation. The receptors shown here come from a human donor in good health (CMV status not recorded). Some clones in this sample may be carry-over from other donors' samples. Both conserved end residues are part of each CDR3. A D gene is named only where the DNA matches it firmly. Not every row has a clone size; where given, it reads once, few, many or a size class.

clone size: .; D gene: .; V gene: TRBV20-1; J gene: TRBJ1-4; CDR3 protein: CSARRARELSPNEKLFF; CDR3 DNA: TGCAGTGCTAGAAGGGCCAGGGAGCTTAGTCCTAATGAAAAACTGTTTTTT
clone size: .; D gene: TRBD1; V gene: TRBV4-1; J gene: TRBJ1-3; CDR3 protein: CASSPSGQGARNTIYF; CDR3 DNA: TGCGCCAGCAGCCCCTCGGGACAGGGGGCGAGAAACACCATATATTTT
clone size: few; D gene: .; V gene: TRBV27; J gene: TRBJ1-1; CDR3 protein: CASSPRDAMNTEAFF; CDR3 DNA: TGTGCCAGCAGTCCCCGGGACGCCATGAACACTGAAGCTTTCTTT
clone size: .; D gene: .; V gene: TRBV7-9; J gene: TRBJ2-7; CDR3 protein: CASSLVEGAYEQYF; CDR3 DNA: TGTGCCAGCAGCTTAGTAGAGGGGGCCTACGAGCAGTACTTC
clone size: .; D gene: .; V gene: TRBV20-1; J gene: TRBJ2-3; CDR3 protein: CSASLPGRPQDTQYF; CDR3 DNA: TGCAGTGCTAGCCTACCGGGACGGCCGCAGGATACGCAGTATTTT
clone size: few; D gene: .; V gene: TRBV7-2; J gene: TRBJ2-7; CDR3 protein: CASSSDGTTGNEQYF; CDR3 DNA: TGTGCCAGCAGCTCCGACGGGACCACAGGCAACGAGCAGTACTTC
clone size: .; D gene: TRBD2; V gene: TRBV7-2; J gene: TRBJ2-1; CDR3 protein: CASRPAGGALGEQFF; CDR3 DNA: TGTGCCAGCAGGCCGGCGGGGGGTGCTTTGGGTGAGCAGTTCTTC
clone size: few; D gene: .; V gene: TRBV7-2; J gene: TRBJ1-4; CDR3 protein: CASSDSLNEKLFF; CDR3 DNA: TGTGCCAGTTCGGACAGCCTTAATGAAAAACTGTTTTTT
clone size: .; D gene: .; V gene: TRBV7-9; J gene: TRBJ1-4; CDR3 protein: CASSLSMIAMEKLFF; CDR3 DNA: TGTGCCAGCAGCTTAAGTATGATCGCTATGGAAAAACTGTTTTTT
clone size: .; D gene: TRBD1; V gene: TRBV20-1; J gene: TRBJ2-4; CDR3 protein: CSARDWKGTVWAKNIQYF; CDR3 DNA: TGCAGTGCTAGAGATTGGAAAGGGACAGTATGGGCCAAAAACATTCAGTACTTC
clone size: few; D gene: .; V gene: TRBV7-2; J gene: TRBJ2-7; CDR3 protein: CASSLGGTGTYEQYF; CDR3 DNA: TGTGCCAGCAGCTTAGGAGGGACGGGTACCTACGAGCAGTACTTC
clone size: .; D gene: TRBD2; V gene: TRBV19; J gene: TRBJ2-5; CDR3 protein: CASSPPGGPQETQYF; CDR3 DNA: TGTGCCAGTAGTCCCCCGGGGGGGCCTCAGGAGACCCAGTACTTC
clone size: .; D gene: TRBD2; V gene: TRBV5-1; J gene: TRBJ2-7; CDR3 protein: CASSLGSGWEQYF; CDR3 DNA: TGCGCCAGCAGCTTGGGTAGCGGGTGGGAGCAGTACTTC
clone size: few; D gene: TRBD2; V gene: TRBV11-2; J gene: TRBJ2-1; CDR3 protein: CASSTAGFYYNEQFF; CDR3 DNA: TGTGCCAGCAGCACAGCGGGATTTTACTACAATGAGCAGTTCTTC
clone size: many; D gene: .; V gene: TRBV7-2; J gene: TRBJ2-5; CDR3 protein: CASATGMEETQYF; CDR3 DNA: TGTGCCAGCGCGACCGGGATGGAAGAGACCCAGTACTTC
clone size: few; D gene: .; V gene: TRBV28; J gene: TRBJ1-2; CDR3 protein: CASSWDPQGFGGYTF; CDR3 DNA: TGTGCCAGCAGTTGGGACCCGCAGGGGTTCGGTGGCTACACCTTC